One sample yielded the 5 T cell receptor beta chains listed below, sequenced in a study of immune evolution from preneoplasia to lung adenocarcinoma. Produced via immunoSEQ multiplex PCR; TCRdb's table is partial and in-frame only. Among 8,000 or so clones, 75% to 85% were seen once, and the ten largest hold roughly 8.3%. Sample: FFPE minimally invasive lung adenocarcinoma tissue. Source of these receptors: a person aged 65 to 85 with lung adenocarcinoma.

This clone was picked up one time. The chain carries TRBV6-6 and TRBJ1-4; D might be TRBD1 (6 bases). V lost 6 bases, J lost 4 bases, and 12 bases lay in between. The CDR3 loop spans 14 amino acids. Germline CDR1 reads MNHNY; CDR2 reads SVGAGI (reference sequence). CDR3 amino acids: CASRGGQYNEKLFF. DNA of the CDR3: TGTGCCAGCAGGGGGGGCCAGTATAATGAAAAACTGTTTTTT.

This clone was detected once. This chain uses TRBV11-3 with TRBJ2-6, with a tentative D call TRBD2 (5 bases). The germline V and J ends were trimmed by 5 bases and 2 bases, with 10 bases remaining between them. CDR3 length equals 15 residues. Per germline, CDR1 SGHNT and CDR2 YENEEA. CDR3 sequence reads: CASSGRGPGANVLTF. The CDR3 nucleotides are TGTGCCAGCAGCGGACGCGGGCCTGGGGCCAACGTCCTGACTTTC.

V and J are TRBV6-5 and TRBJ2-1; possibly TRBD1 for D (6 bases). Germline lookup yields CDR1 MNHEY and CDR2 SVGAGI. With 6 bases removed from V and 14 bases from J, the gap between germline ends came to 23 bases. The CDR3 spans 14 residues. The CDR3 coding sequence is TGTGCCAGCAGACCATATCCCGGGACACCCACGGAGTTCTTC. Its protein is CASRPYPGTPTEFF.

The V gene is TRBV13, the J gene TRBJ2-3; D is ambiguous. This CDR3 is 15 amino acids long. The germline CDR1 and CDR2 sequences are PRHDT and FYEKMQ (reference sequence). V shed 2 bases and J shed 1 base, with 10 bases lying between them. CDR3 sequence: CASSLWAGGTDTQYF. The CDR3 DNA reads as TGTGCCAGCAGCTTATGGGCTGGGGGCACAGATACGCAGTATTTT.

The chain carries TRBV7-6 and TRBJ2-1; 7 positions match TRBD2. CDR1 and CDR2 from the germline V gene are SGHVS and FNYEAQ. After removal of 2 bases from V and 0 bases from J, the junction contained 10 bases not matched to a gene. CDR3 length equals 18 residues. The CDR3 DNA is TGTGCCAGCAGCTTAAAGGGAGCGGGGACGAGCTCCTACAATGAGCAGTTCTTC. Residues: CASSLKGAGTSSYNEQFF.